The clone carrying this T cell receptor beta chain was counted a single time. Its antigen is as yet unknown. Different DNA sequences within this sample yield the same CDR3. The data were obtained in a study of cytomegalovirus exposure and HLA in healthy donors. Whole-study results and caveats: Within a later analysis, the majority of CMV-associated TCR beta chains appeared HLA-restricted.

The V segment lost 0 bases and the J segment 2 bases; nucleotides outside the gene matches: 4. CDR1 is SGHNT, CDR2 YYREEE, per germline (reference sequence). The CDR3 is 15 amino acids. PCR employed 60 Vbeta and 13 Jbeta primers. The data were produced by immunoSEQ multiplex PCR, yet TCRdb's version contains in-frame clones alone and is incomplete. The sample shows 120,000 or so clones, approximately 83% of them seen only once. The clonotype was recovered from a middle-aged man in good health and CMV-seronegative. The sequencing sample was made of PBMCs. This chain connects TRBV5-4 to TRBJ1-1; 7 bases align to TRBD1. The CDR3 spells CASSLGQGGNTEAFF. The DNA for the CDR3 is TGTGCCAGCAGCTTGGGTCAGGGGGGCAACACTGAAGCTTTCTTT.